The entry that follows covers one TCR beta chain sequence. Its antigen is currently unknown. This entry is derived from a study of shared clonotypes between healthy human individuals. Researchers ran the assay at a deep level. Using immunoSEQ multiplex PCR, the repertoire was profiled, and TCRdb retains in-frame clones only, with some absent. This table has roughly 2.6 million clones, roughly 92% appearing once. The CDR3 sequence is 17 residues long. Trimming took off 6 bases at V and 6 bases at J, with 24 bases between the two ends. The V gene's germline CDR1 is KGHSH and CDR2 LQKENI. General study results and limits: Some clonotypes were shared by all four sorted-subset donors, while others were not shared. The non-shared ones had lower generation probabilities than the shared ones. Memory subsets generally showed lower estimated richness than naive subsets.

The clonotype originates from a man aged 18-30 years in good health. The chain joins TRBV18 to TRBJ1-5; perhaps TRBD1 as D (5 bases). Sequences were obtained from naive CD4+ T cells sorted from blood. This sample's subset: CD45RA+ positively selected. The CDR3 nucleotides read TGTGCCAGCTCTCTCCCCTTGGCGGCTGTGGGGGGTCAGCCCCAGCATTTT. Translating gives CASSLPLAAVGGQPQHF. Looking up the rest from reference TRBV18 and TRBJ1-5 gives the full variable domain: NAGVMQNPRHLVRRRGQEARLRCSPMKGHSHVYWYRQLPEEGLKFMVYLQKENIIDESGMPKERFSAEFPKEGPSILRIQQVVRGDSAAYFCASSLPLAAVGGQPQHFGDGTRLSIL.